The 27 T cell receptor beta chains below come from one sample, sequenced in a study of high-grade serous ovarian cancer treatment subgroups. Only in-frame clones appear in the TCRdb table, and some are missing; sequencing was by immunoSEQ multiplex PCR. Of about 5,500 clones listed, around 80% are singletons. Tumor samples were obtained before definitive surgery or chemotherapy. Sequenced: tumor tissue. Source of these receptors: a human donor with high-grade serous ovarian cancer.

V usage is TRBV19 and J usage is TRBJ1-3; D might be TRBD1 (5 bases). The V gene lost 2 bases and the J gene lost 2 bases, with 10 bases spanning the gap. CDR3 length equals 15 residues. Germline V gives CDR1 LNHDA, CDR2 SQIVND (reference sequence). As DNA, the CDR3 is TGTGCCAGTAGTATAAGGAGGGGTACTGGAAACACCATATATTTT. Translation: CASSIRRGTGNTIYF.

The rearrangement joins TRBV29-1 to TRBJ2-3; 7 bases agree with TRBD2. Trimming at V came to 7 bases and at J to 2 bases, leaving 6 bases not matched to a gene. The CDR3 runs to 13 residues. Germline CDR1 SQVTM, CDR2 ANQGSEA. CDR3 region: CSGRRGNTDTQYF. CDR3 DNA: TGCAGCGGGCGGCGGGGGAACACAGATACGCAGTATTTT.

This clone came up a few times. CDR3: CAWSPFQTLHF. CDR3 in DNA: TGTGCCTGGAGTCCGTTCCAGACCCTCCACTTT. The chain has TRBV30 and TRBJ1-6; D gene unclear. The germline V gene encodes CDR1 GTSNPN and CDR2 SVGIG (reference sequence). Trimming took 2 bases from V and 14 from J, leaving 10 bases between them. CDR3 length: 11 residues.

The CDR3 sequence: CASSNARTSYEQYF. CDR3 nucleotides: TGTGCCAGCAGTAACGCCCGGACAAGCTACGAGCAGTACTTC. This sequence joins TRBV6-1 and TRBJ2-7; D is perhaps TRBD1 (5 bases). CDR3 length: 14 amino acids. Looked up from germline, CDR1 is MNHNS and CDR2 is SASEGT. Trimming took 5 bases from V and 3 from J, leaving 14 bases between them.

V is TRBV29-1 and J is TRBJ1-2; 7 positions match TRBD1. The CDR3 extends over 13 amino acids. Looked up from germline, CDR1 is SQVTM and CDR2 is ANQGSEA. After removal of 5 bases from V and 7 bases from J, the junction contained 10 bases not matched to a gene. DNA for the CDR3: TGCAGCGTTACCTTTGACAGGGTAGCTGGCTACACCTTC. This encodes CSVTFDRVAGYTF.

This chain links TRBV14 with TRBJ2-7; D gene ambiguous. Trimming pared 0 bases from V and 2 bases from J, leaving 5 bases between. Germline assignment: CDR1 SGHDN and CDR2 FVKESK. CDR3 length equals 13 residues. The CDR3 region has the DNA TGTGCCAGCAGCCAAGATTCCCCCTACGAGCAGTACTTC. Translating it yields CASSQDSPYEQYF.

The V gene is TRBV9, the J gene TRBJ2-7; TRBD2 matches 7 bases. This CDR3 is built from 16 residues. Germline CDR1 and CDR2: SGDLS and YYNGEE. J was trimmed by 2 bases and V by 4 bases; bases with no gene match: 12. The CDR3 region is CASSPQWGEGPYEQYF. In nucleotides, the CDR3 is TGTGCCAGCAGCCCCCAGTGGGGGGAGGGTCCCTACGAGCAGTACTTC.

This sequence joins TRBV10-1 and TRBJ2-5; D might be TRBD2 (6 bases). Trimming pared 6 bases from V and 0 bases from J, leaving 17 bases between. Per germline, CDR1 WNHNN and CDR2 SYGVQD (reference sequence). The CDR3 is 16 residues long. CDR3 in DNA: TGCGCCAGCAGCAAGTCCCGGGACTTGTACCAAGAGACCCAGTACTTC. Protein: CASSKSRDLYQETQYF.

The V and J genes are TRBV6-1 and TRBJ1-1; D might be TRBD1 (5 bases). This CDR3 region has 15 residues. Germline V lookup: CDR1 MNHNS, CDR2 SASEGT. V was clipped by 2 bases and J by 4 bases, with 14 bases between them. Here the CDR3 reads CASSEYHRGGTEAFF. DNA of the CDR3: TGTGCCAGCAGTGAATATCATCGGGGGGGCACTGAAGCTTTCTTT.

The chain's CDR3 is CASNGQLTAYYGYTF. CDR3 DNA sequence: TGTGCCAGCAATGGACAGCTCACGGCCTACTATGGCTACACCTTC. This chain uses TRBV2 with TRBJ1-2, with D tentatively TRBD1 (6 bases). Germline assignment: CDR1 SNHLY and CDR2 FYNNEI. The CDR3 length is 15 residues. The ends were cut back, 7 bases at V and 3 bases at J, with 18 bases in the middle.

The V call is TRBV2, the J call TRBJ2-3; 10 nucleotides align to TRBD2. This CDR3 spans 19 amino acids. The J segment lost 3 bases and the V segment lost 5 bases, leaving 17 bases of the junction unmatched. The germline CDR1 and CDR2 sequences are SNHLY and FYNNEI. The CDR3 DNA follows: TGTGCCAGCAGTTGGGGGCCAGGAGCGGGGGGGCCGGGTACAGATACGCAGTATTTT. Translation: CASSWGPGAGGPGTDTQYF.

The gene calls are TRBV4-1 and TRBJ2-7; TRBD2 matches at 13 bases. Losses at the gene ends were 1 base for V and 3 bases for J; bases not matched to a gene: 0. Germline values: CDR1 MGHRA, CDR2 YSYEKL. The CDR3 is 15 residues long. CDR3 region: CASSQGLAGGYEQYF. CDR3 nucleotides: TGCGCCAGCAGCCAAGGACTAGCGGGGGGCTACGAGCAGTACTTC.

CDR3 coding DNA: TGCGCCAGCAGCTTGGGTATTAACTCCGGCGGACTGTTTTTT. Translating gives CASSLGINSGGLFF. V usage is TRBV5-1 and J usage is TRBJ1-4; D unresolved. The CDR3 is 14 residues long. The germline CDR1 and CDR2 sequences are SGHRS and YFSETQ. Trimming pared 0 bases from V and 13 bases from J, leaving 16 bases between.

The count of this clone is one. CDR3 protein: CASSITGQGARWQPQHF. The CDR3 region has the DNA TGTGCCAGTAGTATTACGGGACAGGGGGCGCGATGGCAGCCCCAGCATTTT. This sequence joins TRBV19 and TRBJ1-5; 12 bases map to TRBD1. V shed 3 bases, J shed 7 bases, and the junction held 10 bases outside the gene matches. This CDR3 is built from 17 residues. Germline V gives CDR1 LNHDA, CDR2 SQIVND (reference sequence).

This chain links TRBV27 with TRBJ1-3, with no clear D. The CDR3 consists of 14 residues. The ends were cut back, 5 bases at V and 2 bases at J, with 10 bases in the middle. The V gene's germline CDR1 is MNHEY and CDR2 SMNVEV (reference sequence). The CDR3 sequence: CASSRVPPGNTIYF. For the CDR3, the DNA is TGTGCCAGCAGTAGGGTTCCACCTGGAAACACCATATATTTT.

The V gene is TRBV6-6, the J gene TRBJ2-1; possible D gene TRBD1, 5 bases. Germline V gene lookup returns CDR1 MNHNY and CDR2 SVGAGI (reference sequence). The V and J ends lost 2 bases and 6 bases respectively, with 14 bases between them. The CDR3 is 15 amino acids. CDR3 in amino acids: CASSYGVTQVNEQFF. The CDR3 nucleotides read TGTGCCAGCAGTTACGGTGTCACACAGGTCAATGAGCAGTTCTTC.

V and J are TRBV25-1 and TRBJ1-1; D is unclear. V gave up 8 bases and J gave up 2 bases, with 3 bases separating them. Germline loops: CDR1 MGHDK, CDR2 SYGVNS. This CDR3 is 10 amino acids long. Here the CDR3 reads CASGNTEAFF. The CDR3 DNA follows: TGTGCCAGCGGTAACACTGAAGCTTTCTTT.

This clone was counted a few times. The genes are TRBV9 and TRBJ2-1, with a tentative D call TRBD1 (6 bases). CDR1 is SGDLS and CDR2 is YYNGEE in the germline V gene. This CDR3 comprises 13 residues. The ends were cut back, 8 bases at V and 5 bases at J, with 14 bases in the middle. The CDR3 DNA follows: TGTGCCAGTAACAGGGTTGTGGACAATGAGCAGTTCTTC. Residues: CASNRVVDNEQFF.

The chain combines TRBV4-3 with TRBJ2-5, with 7 bases aligning to TRBD2. The J call could be wrong; TRBJ2-7 is a better fit for the DNA end. Germline V gene sequence: CDR1 LGHNA, CDR2 YSLEER. The CDR3 is 16 residues long. For the CDR3, the DNA is TGCGCCAGCAGCCAAGATGCTAGGACTAGTTCCCACGAGCAGTACTTC. It specifies CASSQDARTSSHEQYF.

The gene calls are TRBV19 and TRBJ2-7, with D tentatively TRBD1 (6 bases). The germline V gene has CDR1 LNHDA and CDR2 SQIVND (reference sequence). V was pared by 5 bases and J by 11 bases, with 16 bases between. This CDR3 spans 12 amino acids. Here the CDR3 DNA reads TGTGCCAGTAGTCACCAGGGGAATCCGAAGTACTTC. As protein: CASSHQGNPKYF.

The J gene is TRBJ1-1, the V gene TRBV19; TRBD1 is a possible D gene (5 bases). Trimming removed 7 bases at V and 1 base at J, with 19 bases between. In germline, CDR1 is LNHDA, CDR2 SQIVND (reference sequence). The CDR3 spans 16 residues. The CDR3 DNA follows: TGTGCCAGTATAGGTGAATTTGGGGACTCGAACACTGAAGCTTTCTTT. This codes for CASIGEFGDSNTEAFF.

The chain carries TRBV7-3 and TRBJ2-1; 11 nucleotides match TRBD2. V lost 5 bases, J lost 2 bases, and 2 bases stayed unmatched. Germline CDR1 is SGHTA and CDR2 is FQGTGA. The CDR3 length is 15 residues. The CDR3, as DNA: TGTGCCAGCAGCCTAGCGGGGGGTACCTACAATGAGCAGTTCTTC. Translating gives CASSLAGGTYNEQFF.

The J gene is TRBJ2-3, the V gene TRBV2; 10 bases fit TRBD2. Germline V CDR1 and CDR2: SNHLY, FYNNEI. The CDR3 has 15 residues. Trimming removed 7 bases from V and 2 bases from J; junction bases left unmatched: 6. CDR3 region: CASKIAGGDTDTQYF. The CDR3 DNA reads as TGTGCCAGCAAAATAGCGGGGGGAGACACAGATACGCAGTATTTT.

The V call is TRBV10-2, the J call TRBJ1-2; no clear D gene. V lost 3 bases and J 3 bases, leaving 14 bases between the germline ends. Germline loops: CDR1 WSHSY, CDR2 SAAADI. The CDR3 covers 15 residues. The CDR3 spells CASSDRAGADYGYTF. CDR3 bases: TGCGCCAGCAGTGATAGAGCAGGTGCGGACTATGGCTACACCTTC.

This chain joins TRBV5-1 and TRBJ2-7, with 11 bases that match TRBD2. This CDR3 has 15 amino acids. V shed 4 bases and J 4 bases; nucleotides not matched to a gene: 7. Per the germline V gene, CDR1 is SGHRS and CDR2 is YFSETQ. Here the CDR3 reads CASSQQTSGTYEQYF. CDR3 nucleotide sequence: TGCGCCAGCAGCCAACAGACTAGCGGGACATACGAGCAGTACTTC.

This chain links TRBV11-2 with TRBJ1-3; D not certain. The germline V and J ends were trimmed by 5 bases and 0 bases, with 8 bases remaining between them. Germline values: CDR1 SGHAT, CDR2 FQNNGV. The CDR3 runs 14 residues. The chain's CDR3 is CASSPLSSGNTIYF. As DNA, the CDR3 is TGTGCCAGCAGCCCCCTCTCCTCTGGAAACACCATATATTTT.

The V gene is TRBV7-6, the J gene TRBJ2-7, with 10 bases matching TRBD2. Germline CDR1 and CDR2: SGHVS and FNYEAQ. V trimming: 0 bases; J trimming: 0 bases; junction bases outside the gene matches: 5. This CDR3 has 17 amino acids. CDR3 DNA: TGTGCCAGCAGCTTAGCGGTTAGCGGGAGGTTCTCCTACGAGCAGTACTTC. As protein: CASSLAVSGRFSYEQYF.